These 6 T cell receptor beta chains were sequenced from one sample in a study of T cell responses to AZD1222 COVID-19 vaccine. Method: immunoSEQ multiplex PCR; TCRdb's copy keeps in-frame clones and lacks some. This table has around 110,000 clones, around 92% appearing once. The starting material was peripheral blood, obtained on day 0 of AZD1222 vaccination. Receptor source: an adult in good health.

The chain joins TRBV28 to TRBJ2-3; perhaps D is TRBD1 or TRBD2 (5 bases each). Germline assignment: CDR1 MDHEN and CDR2 SYDVKM. V lost 2 bases and J lost 4, with 10 bases in between. This CDR3 spans 14 amino acids. CDR3 nucleotide sequence: TGTGCCAGCAGTTTAGGGGGAGACGCAGATACGCAGTATTTT. It codes for CASSLGGDADTQYF.

The rearrangement joins TRBV10-2 to TRBJ2-3; TRBD1 agrees at 7 bases. Germline trimming cut 2 bases from V and 3 bases from J; bases unmatched to any gene: 2. CDR1 and CDR2 from the germline V gene are WSHSY and SAAADI. There are 14 residues in the CDR3. CDR3 DNA: TGCGCCAGCAGTGAGGACAGGGATACAGATACGCAGTATTTT. Translated: CASSEDRDTDTQYF.

The chain employs TRBV7-2 and TRBJ2-1; a weak D match, TRBD1 (5 bases). The CDR3 has 11 amino acids. The V gene's germline CDR1 is SGHTA and CDR2 FQGNSA. V dropped 5 bases and J dropped 15 bases, with 14 bases sitting between them. The DNA for the CDR3 is TGTGCCAGCAGCAAGGGGCCGACCCTGTTCTTC. Residues: CASSKGPTLFF.

Worth noting for this clone: This same CDR3 is encoded by further DNA sequences in the sample. The J gene is TRBJ1-1, the V gene TRBV27; D not resolved. This CDR3 has 12 amino acids. V was shortened by 3 bases and J by 6 bases, with 8 bases between the two germline ends. Germline V gene lookup returns CDR1 MNHEY and CDR2 SMNVEV (reference sequence). The CDR3 bases are TGTGCCAGCAGTTTTTTGGGATCTGAAGCTTTCTTT. Protein: CASSFLGSEAFF.

V is TRBV6-5 and J is TRBJ1-1; D unclear. This CDR3 region has 13 residues. V was clipped by 5 bases and J by 6 bases, with 13 bases between them. Germline CDR1 reads MNHEY; CDR2 reads SVGAGI. CDR3 bases: TGTGCCAGCAGTACCCCGGGGAGGGCTGAAGCTTTCTTT. The encoded protein is CASSTPGRAEAFF.

V usage is TRBV21-1 and J usage is TRBJ2-2. TRBV21-1 is assigned pseudogene status. The CDR3 extends over 17 amino acids. The DNA of the CDR3 is TGTGCCAGAAGCTTCGACGGCCGTTCCGCGAACACCGGGGAGCTGTTTTTT. This encodes CARSFDGRSANTGELFF.